The 27 T cell receptor beta chains given below trace back to one sample, sequenced in a study of control samples from healthy donors and cancer patients. The method was immunoSEQ multiplex PCR; TCRdb's version includes in-frame clones alone and lacks a portion of them. The table lists 55,000 to 75,000 clones, over 75% of them singletons, with 2% to 2.5% in the top ten. Sample: PBMCs. These receptors originate from a woman between 45 and 60 years old with head and neck cancer.

The genes are TRBV5-1 and TRBJ2-6; D possibly corresponds to TRBD1 (5 bases). This CDR3 is built from 16 residues. The V and J ends lost 6 bases and 0 bases respectively, with 13 bases between them. Germline CDR1 and CDR2: SGHRS and YFSETQ. The CDR3 here is CASMQGRTSGANVLTF. The CDR3 nucleotides are TGCGCCAGCATGCAGGGCCGTACCTCTGGGGCCAACGTCCTGACTTTC. The whole variable domain, remainder taken from reference TRBV5-1 and TRBJ2-6, is KAGVTQTPRYLIKTRGQQVTLSCSPISGHRSVSWYQQTPGQGLQFLFEYFSETQRNKGNFPGRFSGRQFSNSRSEMNVSTLELGDSALYLCASMQGRTSGANVLTFGAGSRLTVL.

This clone occurred once. The gene calls are TRBV3-1 (or the pseudogene TRBV3-2) and TRBJ2-5; D gene ambiguous. The CDR3 extends over 14 amino acids. Germline V gene data show CDR1 as LGHDT and CDR2 as YNNKEL (reference sequence). With 4 bases removed from V and 2 bases from J, the gap between germline ends came to 11 bases. The CDR3 sequence is CASSPTGVQETQYF. CDR3 bases: TGTGCCAGCAGCCCGACGGGTGTACAAGAGACCCAGTACTTC.

This clone was counted a single time. The chain has TRBV7-9 and TRBJ2-1, with TRBD2 as a possible D gene (6 bases). The CDR3 covers 15 residues. V was pared by 1 base and J by 5 bases, with 12 bases between. CDR1 and CDR2 from the germline V gene are SEHNR and FQNEAQ (reference sequence). CDR3 in DNA: TGTGCCAGCAGCTTAGAGAGCGGGCTAAACAATGAGCAGTTCTTC. It codes for CASSLESGLNNEQFF.

V usage is TRBV19 and J usage is TRBJ2-7, with 10 bases fitting TRBD2. This CDR3 contains 15 residues. Losses at the gene ends were 2 bases for V and 3 bases for J; bases not matched to a gene: 4. Germline CDR1 and CDR2: LNHDA and SQIVND (reference sequence). The CDR3 loop is CASSISSGGFYEQYF. In DNA, the CDR3 is TGTGCCAGTAGTATATCTAGCGGGGGATTCTACGAGCAGTACTTC.

CDR3: CASRSAGTASYNEQFF. The CDR3 DNA is TGTGCCAGCAGATCTGCCGGGACAGCCTCCTACAATGAGCAGTTCTTC. This sequence joins TRBV11-2 and TRBJ2-1, with 7 bases matching TRBD1. The V segment lost 6 bases and the J segment 0 bases; nucleotides outside the gene matches: 8. Per germline, CDR1 SGHAT and CDR2 FQNNGV. CDR3 size: 16 residues.

This clone was found once. The gene calls are TRBV3-1 (or the pseudogene TRBV3-2) and TRBJ2-3; 9 bases line up with TRBD2. V trimming: 1 base; J trimming: 6 bases; junction bases outside the gene matches: 8. Germline lookup yields CDR1 LGHDT and CDR2 YNNKEL (reference sequence). The CDR3 has 16 amino acids. CDR3 nucleotide sequence: TGTGCCAGCAGCCAAGGGGGCGGGGGGGGATCTGATACGCAGTATTTT. Protein: CASSQGGGGGSDTQYF.

V and J are TRBV5-1 and TRBJ2-5, with unresolved D. V was pared by 2 bases and J by 2 bases, with 7 bases between. The V gene's germline CDR1 is SGHRS and CDR2 YFSETQ. This CDR3 is 13 amino acids long. The CDR3 loop reads CASSFKEQETQYF. The CDR3, as DNA: TGCGCCAGCAGCTTTAAGGAGCAAGAGACCCAGTACTTC. The full variable domain, in which reference TRBV5-1 and TRBJ2-5 provide the parts outside the CDR3, is KAGVTQTPRYLIKTRGQQVTLSCSPISGHRSVSWYQQTPGQGLQFLFEYFSETQRNKGNFPGRFSGRQFSNSRSEMNVSTLELGDSALYLCASSFKEQETQYFGPGTRLLVL.

This clone is a singleton in its sample. The gene calls are TRBV2 and TRBJ2-5; D perhaps matches TRBD2 (5 bases). In germline, CDR1 is SNHLY, CDR2 FYNNEI. The CDR3 length is 15 residues. V lost 0 bases and J lost 4, with 12 bases in between. The CDR3: CASSEAPLAGETQYF. The CDR3 nucleotides are TGTGCCAGCAGTGAAGCCCCCCTAGCTGGAGAGACCCAGTACTTC.

The chain recombines TRBV19 with TRBJ2-1, with D possibly being TRBD1 or TRBD2 (6 bases each). Trimming removed 7 bases at V and 9 bases at J, with 31 bases between. Germline assignment: CDR1 LNHDA and CDR2 SQIVND (reference sequence). The CDR3 extends over 18 amino acids. The chain's CDR3 is CASINQKGGTQPDTEQFF. DNA for the CDR3: TGTGCCAGTATCAACCAAAAAGGGGGGACTCAGCCGGACACTGAGCAGTTCTTC.

The chain links TRBV11-3 to TRBJ2-3; a weak D match, TRBD2 (5 bases). The V end lost 0 bases, the J end lost 7 bases, and 11 bases lay between the germline ends. The CDR3 runs 14 residues. The V gene's germline CDR1 is SGHNT and CDR2 YENEEA. The CDR3 spells CASSLDPTGNTQYF. As DNA, the CDR3 is TGTGCCAGCAGCTTAGATCCCACGGGGAATACGCAGTATTTT.

The chain links TRBV10-3 to TRBJ2-2; 8 nucleotides align to TRBD1. The V and J ends lost 7 bases and 3 bases, in that order; junction bases with no gene match: 7. The germline gives CDR1 ENHRY, CDR2 SYGVKD. The CDR3 covers 15 residues. The CDR3 bases are TGTGCCATCACCGGAGGGACAGGAGACACCGGGGAGCTGTTTTTT. Encoded protein: CAITGGTGDTGELFF.

This clone has only a few counts. The V gene is TRBV15, the J gene TRBJ2-1; unclear D gene. The V end lost 6 bases, the J end lost 4 bases, and 10 bases lay between the germline ends. The CDR3 sequence is 13 residues long. The germline V gene encodes CDR1 LNHNV and CDR2 YYDKDF (reference sequence). The CDR3 spells CATRAQSYNEQFF. The DNA for the CDR3 is TGTGCCACCAGAGCGCAAAGTTACAATGAGCAGTTCTTC. The whole variable domain, filled in from reference TRBV15 and TRBJ2-1, reads DAMVIQNPRYQVTQFGKPVTLSCSQTLNHNVMYWYQQKSSQAPKLLFHYYDKDFNNEADTPDNFQSRRPNTSFCFLDIRSPGLGDTAMYLCATRAQSYNEQFFGPGTRLTVL.

The table lists this clone with a few counts. The chain links TRBV7-9 to TRBJ1-3; the D is unclear. The CDR3 length is 13 residues. With 2 bases removed from V and 4 bases from J, the gap between germline ends came to 6 bases. The V gene's germline CDR1 is SEHNR and CDR2 FQNEAQ (reference sequence). CDR3 loop: CASSLLNGNTIYF. The CDR3 coding sequence is TGTGCCAGCAGCTTACTTAACGGAAACACCATATATTTT.

V gene TRBV27 combines with J gene TRBJ1-1; TRBD1 matches 7 bases. CDR1 is MNHEY and CDR2 is SMNVEV in the germline V gene (reference sequence). The V gene end was trimmed by 2 bases and the J gene end by 6 bases; junction bases not matched to a gene: 15. The CDR3 runs 17 residues. CDR3 loop: CASSLEARDSQGAEAFF. Written as DNA, the CDR3 is TGTGCCAGCAGTTTAGAAGCCCGGGACAGCCAAGGAGCTGAAGCTTTCTTT.

CDR3 residues: CASSLRAPRTGGNEKLFF. The CDR3 DNA reads TGTGCCAGCAGCCTCCGGGCACCCCGAACTGGGGGTAATGAAAAACTGTTTTTT. V gene TRBV7-6 combines with J gene TRBJ1-4, with a possible D match to TRBD1 (5 bases). This CDR3 spans 18 amino acids. Trimming left V 5 bases short and J 4 bases short, with 23 bases between. CDR1 and CDR2 from the germline V gene are SGHVS and FNYEAQ.

V and J are TRBV11-2 and TRBJ1-1; 12 bases match TRBD1. The CDR3 is 16 residues long. Germline CDR1 and CDR2: SGHAT and FQNNGV. Germline trimming cut 3 bases from V and 6 bases from J; bases unmatched to any gene: 8. CDR3 sequence (DNA): TGTGCCAGCAGCTTCGGGACAGGGGGCACCGTTGCTGAAGCTTTCTTT. This sequence encodes CASSFGTGGTVAEAFF.

The chain recombines TRBV5-1 with TRBJ2-2; 7 positions match TRBD1. The ends lost 5 bases at V and 0 bases at J; junction bases unmatched: 1. Germline values: CDR1 SGHRS, CDR2 YFSETQ. The CDR3 spans 14 residues. CDR3 bases: TGCGCCAGCAGAGGACAGGCGAACACCGGGGAGCTGTTTTTT. Amino acid sequence: CASRGQANTGELFF.

V and J are TRBV5-1 and TRBJ1-6, with TRBD1 identical over 7 bases. This CDR3 has 15 residues. V was pared by 2 bases and J by 4 bases, with 3 bases of the junction left unmatched. Germline V gives CDR1 SGHRS, CDR2 YFSETQ. The CDR3 bases are TGCGCCAGCAGCTTAGGACAGGTATATAATTCACCCCTCCACTTT. Its protein product is CASSLGQVYNSPLHF.

This clone has just a few counts. CDR3 nucleotide sequence: TGTGCCAGCAGGGAGGTCGAGACTGAAGCTTTCTTT. Protein sequence: CASREVETEAFF. The J gene is TRBJ1-1, the V gene TRBV11-1; D gene ambiguous. The CDR3 totals 12 residues. Trimming took off 6 bases at V and 5 bases at J, with 10 bases between the two ends. From germline, CDR1 is SGHAT and CDR2 FQDESV (reference sequence).

The V gene is TRBV5-1, the J gene TRBJ2-7; D call uncertain. The germline V gene encodes CDR1 SGHRS and CDR2 YFSETQ. Trimming stripped 4 bases from V and 2 bases from J, with 13 bases between. The CDR3 consists of 14 residues. Written as DNA, the CDR3 is TGCGCCAGCAGCCTTGGATACCCCCCCTACGAGCAGTACTTC. Amino acids: CASSLGYPPYEQYF.

The V gene is TRBV29-1, the J gene TRBJ1-1; tentative D call: TRBD1 (5 bases). Germline lookup yields CDR1 SQVTM and CDR2 ANQGSEA. Trimming removed 7 bases from V and 4 bases from J, with 28 bases in between. This CDR3 comprises 17 residues. The CDR3 bases are TGCAGCGCTGGTCAAAGGGGTGGGGGGATTGTCGGCACTGAAGCTTTCTTT. Translated: CSAGQRGGGIVGTEAFF.

This clone was found once. This chain joins TRBV5-4 and TRBJ2-5, with D perhaps being TRBD1 or TRBD2 (5 bases each). The CDR3 runs to 14 residues. The germline CDR1 and CDR2 sequences are SGHNT and YYREEE (reference sequence). The ends were cut back, 2 bases at V and 3 bases at J, with 11 bases in the middle. The chain's CDR3 is CASSFRDGEETQYF. The DNA of the CDR3 is TGTGCCAGCAGCTTCCGGGACGGTGAAGAGACCCAGTACTTC.

The V call is TRBV4-2, the J call TRBJ2-2, with no clear D. The germline V gene encodes CDR1 LGHNA and CDR2 YNFKEQ. V lost 0 bases and J 7 bases, leaving 15 bases between the germline ends. The CDR3 is 16 residues long. The CDR3, as DNA: TGTGCCAGCAGCCAAGAGGTTAGCCGGGCAGGCGGGGAGCTGTTTTTT. Its translation is CASSQEVSRAGGELFF.

The V and J genes are TRBV12-3 or TRBV12-4 and TRBJ2-7, with a possible D match to TRBD1 (6 bases). The germline V and J ends were trimmed by 5 bases and 5 bases, with 10 bases remaining between them. The CDR3 is 12 residues long. The CDR3 nucleotides are TGTGCCAGCAGTCCAAACAGGGACGAGCAGTACTTC. Translating it yields CASSPNRDEQYF.

The genes are TRBV30 and TRBJ2-7; TRBD1 matches at 9 bases. The trim removed 6 bases at V and 2 bases at J, leaving 8 bases unmatched. The CDR3 has 14 amino acids. From germline, CDR1 is GTSNPN and CDR2 SVGIG (reference sequence). The CDR3 DNA sequence: TGTGCCTGCCCCCTCCGGGACAGGGCCTACGAGCAGTACTTC. Protein sequence: CACPLRDRAYEQYF.

The V call is TRBV6-5, the J call TRBJ2-1; the match to TRBD2 covers 13 bases. J lost 5 bases, V lost 5 bases, and 3 bases had no gene match. Germline CDR1 is MNHEY and CDR2 is SVGAGI. The CDR3 sequence is 15 residues long. The CDR3 nucleotides read TGTGCCAGCAGTCGACTAGCGGGGGGTCACAATGAGCAGTTCTTC. This encodes CASSRLAGGHNEQFF.

V and J are TRBV7-2 and TRBJ1-4; D is undetermined. The CDR3 runs to 14 residues. V shed 6 bases and J shed 8 bases, with 16 bases lying between them. Looked up from germline, CDR1 is SGHTA and CDR2 is FQGNSA. The CDR3 spells CASSSDSVREKLFF. The CDR3 DNA sequence: TGTGCCAGCAGTTCGGACTCGGTTAGGGAAAAACTGTTTTTT.